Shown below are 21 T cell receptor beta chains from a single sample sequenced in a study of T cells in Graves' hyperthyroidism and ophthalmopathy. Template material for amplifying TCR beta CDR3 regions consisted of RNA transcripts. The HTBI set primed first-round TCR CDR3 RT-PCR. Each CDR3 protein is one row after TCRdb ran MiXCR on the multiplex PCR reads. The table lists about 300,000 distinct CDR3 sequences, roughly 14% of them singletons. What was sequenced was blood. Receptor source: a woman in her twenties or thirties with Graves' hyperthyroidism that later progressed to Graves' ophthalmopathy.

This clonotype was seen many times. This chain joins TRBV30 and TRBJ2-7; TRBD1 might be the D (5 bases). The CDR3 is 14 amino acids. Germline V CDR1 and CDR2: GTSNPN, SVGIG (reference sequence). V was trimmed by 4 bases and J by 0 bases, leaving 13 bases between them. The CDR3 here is CAWKQDPSSYEQYF. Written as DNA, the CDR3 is TGTGCCTGGAAACAGGACCCCTCCTCCTACGAGCAGTACTTC.

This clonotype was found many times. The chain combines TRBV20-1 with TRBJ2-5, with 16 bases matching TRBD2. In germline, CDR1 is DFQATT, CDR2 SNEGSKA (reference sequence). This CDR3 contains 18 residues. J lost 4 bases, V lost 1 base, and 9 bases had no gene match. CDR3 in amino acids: CSARVPGLAGGLGETQYF. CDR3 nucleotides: TGCAGTGCTAGAGTACCGGGACTAGCGGGAGGGTTGGGAGAGACCCAGTACTTC.

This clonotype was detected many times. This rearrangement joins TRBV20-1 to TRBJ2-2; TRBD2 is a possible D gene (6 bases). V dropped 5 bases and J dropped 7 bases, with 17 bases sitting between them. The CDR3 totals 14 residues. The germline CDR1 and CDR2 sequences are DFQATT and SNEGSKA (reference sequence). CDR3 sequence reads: CSAVGSPELGELFF. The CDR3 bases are TGCAGTGCTGTCGGGAGTCCCGAACTCGGGGAGCTGTTTTTT.

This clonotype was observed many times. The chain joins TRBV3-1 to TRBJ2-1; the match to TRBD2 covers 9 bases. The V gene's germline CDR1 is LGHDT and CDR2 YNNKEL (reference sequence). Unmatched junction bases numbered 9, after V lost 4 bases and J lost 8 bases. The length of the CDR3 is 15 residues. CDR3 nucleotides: TGTGCCAGCAGCCGCACGGGACTAGCCACAGATGAGCAGTTCTTC. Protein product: CASSRTGLATDEQFF.

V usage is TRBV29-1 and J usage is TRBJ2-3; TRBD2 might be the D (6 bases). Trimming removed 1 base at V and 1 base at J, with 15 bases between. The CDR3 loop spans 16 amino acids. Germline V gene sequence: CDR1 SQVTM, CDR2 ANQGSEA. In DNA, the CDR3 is TGCAGCGTTGAAGGGATGCCGCGGGAACGCACAGATACGCAGTATTTT. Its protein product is CSVEGMPRERTDTQYF.

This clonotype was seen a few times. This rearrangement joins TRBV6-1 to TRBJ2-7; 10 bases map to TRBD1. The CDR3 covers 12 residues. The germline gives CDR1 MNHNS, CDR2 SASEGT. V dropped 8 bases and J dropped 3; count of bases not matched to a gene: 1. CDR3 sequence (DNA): TGTGCCAGCGGGGACAGGGGCTACGAGCAGTACTTC. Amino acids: CASGDRGYEQYF.

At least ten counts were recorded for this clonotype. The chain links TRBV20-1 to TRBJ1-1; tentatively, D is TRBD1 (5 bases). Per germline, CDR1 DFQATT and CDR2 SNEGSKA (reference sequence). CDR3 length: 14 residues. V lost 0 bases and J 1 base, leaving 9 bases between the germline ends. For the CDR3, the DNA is TGCAGTGCTAGAGACCCCCAGGGGAACACTGAAGCTTTCTTT. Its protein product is CSARDPQGNTEAFF.

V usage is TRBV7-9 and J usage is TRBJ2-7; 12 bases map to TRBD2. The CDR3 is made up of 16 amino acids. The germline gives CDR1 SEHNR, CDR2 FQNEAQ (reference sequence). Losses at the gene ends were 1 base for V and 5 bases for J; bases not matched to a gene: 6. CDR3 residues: CASSLVVTSGSHEQYF. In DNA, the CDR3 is TGTGCCAGCAGCTTAGTAGTGACTAGCGGGAGTCACGAGCAGTACTTC.

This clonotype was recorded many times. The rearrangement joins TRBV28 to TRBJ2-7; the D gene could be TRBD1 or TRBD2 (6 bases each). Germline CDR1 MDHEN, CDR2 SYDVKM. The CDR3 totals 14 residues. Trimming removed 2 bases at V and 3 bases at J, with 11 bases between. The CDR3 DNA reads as TGTGCCAGCAGTTTACGGGGGCTTTACTACGAGCAGTACTTC. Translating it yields CASSLRGLYYEQYF.

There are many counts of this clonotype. In DNA, the CDR3 is TGTGCCAGCAGTGACCCCGGGACAGGGGGCGCGTTCAATCAGCCCCAGCATTTT. This translates into CASSDPGTGGAFNQPQHF. This chain connects TRBV12-3 or TRBV12-4 to TRBJ1-5; 12 bases fit TRBD1. The CDR3 is 18 residues long. Trimming took 5 bases from V and 3 from J; bases not matched to a gene: 11.

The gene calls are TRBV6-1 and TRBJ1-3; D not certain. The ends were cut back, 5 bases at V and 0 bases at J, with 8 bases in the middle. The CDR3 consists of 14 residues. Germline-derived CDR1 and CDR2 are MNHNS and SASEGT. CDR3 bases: TGTGCCAGCAGTCCCACGCGCTCTGGAAACACCATATATTTT. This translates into CASSPTRSGNTIYF.

CDR3 DNA: TGTGCCAGCAGTTACCTAGGACTCTACGAGCAGTACTTC. Translated: CASSYLGLYEQYF. The chain links TRBV6-5 to TRBJ2-7; TRBD2 might be the D (5 bases). The CDR3 runs 13 residues. V lost 2 bases to trimming and J lost 3 bases, with 8 bases between them. The V gene's germline CDR1 is MNHEY and CDR2 SVGAGI.

Here the CDR3 reads CASSLELGGESNQPQHF. The CDR3 DNA sequence: TGTGCCAGCAGCTTGGAATTAGGGGGTGAAAGCAATCAGCCCCAGCATTTT. The genes are TRBV5-8 and TRBJ1-5; a possible D gene is TRBD1 (6 bases). In germline, CDR1 is SGHTS, CDR2 YDEGEE. V lost 0 bases and J lost 1, with 14 bases in between. The CDR3 is made up of 17 amino acids.

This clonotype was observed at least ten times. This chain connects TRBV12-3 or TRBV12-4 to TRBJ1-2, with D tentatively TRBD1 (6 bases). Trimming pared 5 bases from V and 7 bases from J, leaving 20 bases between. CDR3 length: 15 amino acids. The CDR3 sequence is CASSPSGQLLGGYTF. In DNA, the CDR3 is TGTGCCAGCAGTCCCTCTGGACAGCTTTTAGGTGGCTACACCTTC.

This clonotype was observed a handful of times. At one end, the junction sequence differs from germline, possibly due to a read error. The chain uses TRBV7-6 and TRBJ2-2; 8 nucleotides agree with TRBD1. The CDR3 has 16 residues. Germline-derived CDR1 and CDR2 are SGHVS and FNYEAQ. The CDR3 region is CASSFFQGARSGELVF. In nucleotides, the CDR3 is TGTGCCAGCAGCTTTTTCCAGGGGGCTCGATCCGGGGAGCTGGTTTTT.

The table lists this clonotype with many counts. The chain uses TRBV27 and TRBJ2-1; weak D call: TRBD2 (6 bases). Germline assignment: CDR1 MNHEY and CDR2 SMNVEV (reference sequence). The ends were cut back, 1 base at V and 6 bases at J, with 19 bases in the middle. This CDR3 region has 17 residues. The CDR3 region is CASSLFQAPPGVNEQFF. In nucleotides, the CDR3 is TGTGCCAGCAGTTTATTCCAGGCACCCCCGGGGGTCAATGAGCAGTTCTTC.

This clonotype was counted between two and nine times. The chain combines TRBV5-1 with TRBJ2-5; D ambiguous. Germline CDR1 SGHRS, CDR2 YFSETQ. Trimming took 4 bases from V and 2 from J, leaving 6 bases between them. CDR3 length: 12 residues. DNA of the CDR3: TGCGCCAGCAGCGGTGAACAAGAGACCCAGTACTTC. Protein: CASSGEQETQYF.

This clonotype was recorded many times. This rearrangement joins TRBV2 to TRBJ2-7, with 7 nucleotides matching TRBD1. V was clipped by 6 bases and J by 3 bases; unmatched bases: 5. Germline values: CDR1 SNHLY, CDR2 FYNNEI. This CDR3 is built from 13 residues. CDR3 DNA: TGTGCCAGCAGCGGGACAGAAGGCTACGAGCAGTACTTC. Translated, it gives CASSGTEGYEQYF.

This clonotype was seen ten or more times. In DNA, the CDR3 is TGCGCCAGCAGCCCGAAAGCGGGAACAAGCTCCTACAATGAGCAGTTCTTC. It encodes CASSPKAGTSSYNEQFF. The V gene is TRBV5-1, the J gene TRBJ2-1, with TRBD2 matching 7 bases. The germline gives CDR1 SGHRS, CDR2 YFSETQ. CDR3 size: 17 residues. The V gene end was trimmed by 4 bases and the J gene end by 0 bases; junction bases not matched to a gene: 10.

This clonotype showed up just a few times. CDR3 loop: CASSYDWDNLGNTEAFF. CDR3 sequence (DNA): TGTGCCAGCAGTTACGATTGGGACAACCTGGGGAACACTGAAGCTTTCTTT. The chain links TRBV6-2 or TRBV6-3 to TRBJ1-1, with a tentative D call TRBD1 (6 bases). This CDR3 is built from 17 residues. V was trimmed by 2 bases and J by 1 base, leaving 17 bases between them. CDR1 and CDR2 (germline): MNHEY, SVGEGT.

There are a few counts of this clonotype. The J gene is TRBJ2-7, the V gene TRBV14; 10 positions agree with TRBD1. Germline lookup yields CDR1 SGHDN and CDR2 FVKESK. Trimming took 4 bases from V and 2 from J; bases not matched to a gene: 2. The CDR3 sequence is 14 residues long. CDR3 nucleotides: TGTGCCAGCAGCCGGGACAGGGGCCCCTACGAGCAGTACTTC. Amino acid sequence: CASSRDRGPYEQYF.